A selection of T cell receptor beta chains follows, all from one sample in a study of T cell changes during pregnancy in multiple sclerosis. The method was immunoSEQ multiplex PCR; TCRdb's version includes in-frame clones alone and lacks a portion of them. The data show tens of thousands of clones, about 91% seen once. The specimen was peripheral blood, collected before pregnancy. These TCRs come from a female donor with multiple sclerosis, enrolled in a pregnancy study. The CDR3 runs from the conserved cysteine through the conserved F or W. Fields, in order: clone size, V gene, J gene, D gene, CDR3 DNA, CDR3 protein. The D gene is left open where the match is weak. Not every row has a clone size; where given, it reads once, few, many or a size class.

>NA|TRBV2|TRBJ1-3|TRBD1
TGTGCCAGCACCGACGACAGGGGGCTCGGAAACACCATATATTTT
CASTDDRGLGNTIYF
>NA|TRBV6-5|TRBJ2-5|TRBD1
TGTGCCAGCAGTCGGGACAGGGGGTCCGAGACCCAGTACTTC
CASSRDRGSETQYF
>NA|TRBV15|TRBJ1-5|NA
TGTGCCACCAGCAGAGAGTCGACTGTCAATCAGCCCCAGCATTTT
CATSRESTVNQPQHF
>NA|TRBV19|TRBJ2-6|NA
TGTGCCAGTAGTATAGCCCGGGGGGCCAACGTCCTGACTTTC
CASSIARGANVLTF
>NA|TRBV7-8|TRBJ2-7|NA
TGTGCCAGCAGCTTAGAATCCCGCAGGCTGATCTACGAGCAGTACTTC
CASSLESRRLIYEQYF
>NA|TRBV25-1|TRBJ2-1|NA
TGTGCCAGCAGTGCTAGGAATGAGCAGTTCTTC
CASSARNEQFF
>NA|TRBV27|TRBJ2-7|TRBD1
TGTGCCAGCAGTTCCCTACTGAACCGGGACAGGGCCCACTACGAGCAGTACTTC
CASSSLLNRDRAHYEQYF
>NA|TRBV6-1|TRBJ1-4|NA
TGTGCCAGCAGTGGACCCCCGGGACAATTGAATGAAAAACTGTTTTTT
CASSGPPGQLNEKLFF
>NA|TRBV7-9|TRBJ2-2|NA
TGTGCCAGCAGCTTAGCCCATCGAGGGGGGGAGACAAACACCGGGGAGCTGTTTTTT
CASSLAHRGGETNTGELFF
>NA|TRBV5-1|TRBJ1-3|NA
TGCGCCAGCAGCGGCACGAACTCTGGAAACACCATATATTTT
CASSGTNSGNTIYF
>NA|TRBV7-9|TRBJ1-1|NA
TGTGCCAGCAGCTTAGCGGTAGGAGACTCTGAAGCTTTCTTT
CASSLAVGDSEAFF
>NA|TRBV29-1|TRBJ2-1|NA
TGCAGCGTTATCACAGGCTACAGTGGTGAGCAGTTCTTC
CSVITGYSGEQFF
>NA|TRBV7-2|TRBJ2-5|TRBD2
TGTGCCAGCAGCCGGAACGAAGCGGGGGGTTTCAAAGAGACCCAGTACTTC
CASSRNEAGGFKETQYF
>NA|TRBV5-7|TRBJ2-3|NA
TGTGCCAGCAGCTTAGCTGCAGATACGCAGTATTTT
CASSLAADTQYF
>NA|TRBV4-1|TRBJ1-3|NA
TGCGCCACCAAGCCCGAAGTTGAAGTAACGAGCTCTGGAAACACCATATATTTT
CATKPEVEVTSSGNTIYF
>NA|TRBV27|TRBJ2-3|TRBD1
TGTGCCAGCAGTCTACTTGCCCCGGGACAGGGTCTGTATACGCAGTATTTT
CASSLLAPGQGLYTQYF
>NA|TRBV11-3|TRBJ2-7|TRBD1
TGTGCCAGCAGCTTGGGGCCCAGACAGGGCGAGCAGTACTTC
CASSLGPRQGEQYF
>NA|TRBV2|TRBJ2-7|NA
TGTGCCAGCAGTGTTCAGGGGCCTTCCTACGAGCAGTACTTC
CASSVQGPSYEQYF
>NA|TRBV29-1|TRBJ2-7|TRBD1
TGCAGCGTTGTGGGACAGGGGTACGAGCAGTACTTC
CSVVGQGYEQYF
>NA|TRBV5-1|TRBJ1-2|NA
TGCGCCAGCAGCTTGACAGGGCCGCCTAACTATGGCTACACCTTC
CASSLTGPPNYGYTF
>NA|TRBV5-8|TRBJ1-2|TRBD1
TGTGCCAGCAGCAAAACCGGGACAGGGGTTAGGGGCTACACCTTC
CASSKTGTGVRGYTF
>NA|TRBV2|TRBJ1-6|TRBD1
TGTGCCAGCGAGCCGGACAGGGCCCGGAATAGACCCCTCCACTTT
CASEPDRARNRPLHF
>NA|TRBV21-1|TRBJ1-1|NA
TGTGCCAGCAGCAAAAGGGGCGGATTTGAAGCTTTCTTT
CASSKRGGFEAFF
>NA|TRBV29-1|TRBJ2-1|NA
TGCAGCGTTGGGAGGGGGCGGGATGAGCAGTTCTTC
CSVGRGRDEQFF
>NA|TRBV6-5|TRBJ2-2|TRBD2
TGTGCCAGCAGTTATGGCGGGGGGCTCGCCGGGGAGCTGTTTTTT
CASSYGGGLAGELFF
>NA|TRBV15|TRBJ1-4|NA
TGTGCCACCAGCAGATTTAAACAGGGAAATGAAAAACTGTTTTTT
CATSRFKQGNEKLFF
>NA|TRBV15|TRBJ1-6|NA
TGTGCCACCAGCAGAGATCCCGGGTCTGATTCACCCCTCCACTTT
CATSRDPGSDSPLHF
>NA|TRBV7-9|TRBJ1-5|TRBD1
TGTGCCAGCAGCTTAGCCCCTACGGGACAGGGGGCACGACAGCCCCAGCATTTT
CASSLAPTGQGARQPQHF
>NA|TRBV29-1|TRBJ2-1|TRBD2
TGCAGGGTAGCGGGAGACAATGAGCAGTTCTTC
CRVAGDNEQFF
>once|TRBV7-9|TRBJ1-1|NA
TGTGCCAGCAGCCTTACGGGGGGCGCGACTGAAGCTTTCTTT
CASSLTGGATEAFF
>NA|TRBV5-4|TRBJ1-6|NA
TGTGCCAGCAGCCCGGACAGCTCCTATAATTCACCCCTCCACTTT
CASSPDSSYNSPLHF
>NA|TRBV5-4|TRBJ2-5|TRBD1
TGTGCCAGCAGCTTGGTGATCCAGGGACAGGGGGAGACCCAGTACTTC
CASSLVIQGQGETQYF
>once|TRBV5-1|TRBJ1-2|NA
TGCGCCAGCAGCCCGGGAGGAACTATGGCTGTCACCTTC
CASSPGGTMAVTF